These 30 T cell receptor beta chains came from one sample sequenced in a study of T cell responses to AZD1222 COVID-19 vaccine. Repertoires were generated with immunoSEQ multiplex PCR, while TCRdb's copy carries only in-frame clones and drops some. The sample carries some 130,000 clones, roughly nine tenths recorded once. The specimen was peripheral blood, collected on day 0 of AZD1222 vaccination. The receptor source for this set is an adult in good health.

The genes are TRBV29-1 and TRBJ2-7; D is possibly TRBD1 or TRBD2 (6 bases each). The V end lost 6 bases, the J end lost 5 bases, and 23 bases lay between the germline ends. The length of the CDR3 is 15 residues. CDR1 is SQVTM, CDR2 ANQGSEA, per germline. Here the CDR3 DNA reads TGCAGCGTCCTCGGGTGGAAGGGGGGCTACGACGAGCAGTACTTC. This codes for CSVLGWKGGYDEQYF.

The chain joins TRBV2 to TRBJ2-5; D remains ambiguous. V was clipped by 3 bases and J by 4 bases, with 12 bases between them. The CDR3 is 14 amino acids. Germline lookup yields CDR1 SNHLY and CDR2 FYNNEI. The CDR3 nucleotides read TGTGCCAGCAGTGAGTGGCGGCCTCCAGAGACCCAGTACTTC. Translation gives CASSEWRPPETQYF.

The rearrangement uses TRBV11-3 and TRBJ2-3, with TRBD1 matching 7 bases. CDR3 length equals 13 residues. Per germline, CDR1 SGHNT and CDR2 YENEEA. Trimming removed 1 base from V and 8 bases from J; junction bases left unmatched: 3. The CDR3 DNA follows: TGTGCCAGCAGCTTAGCTGAGGGGGCTACGCAGTATTTT. This sequence encodes CASSLAEGATQYF.

The chain couples TRBV10-2 to TRBJ2-1; D ambiguous. CDR3 size: 13 residues. Germline lookup yields CDR1 WSHSY and CDR2 SAAADI. V lost 5 bases, J lost 0 bases, and 5 bases lay in between. This chain's CDR3 is CASSRDSYNEQFF. The CDR3 bases are TGCGCCAGCAGTAGGGACTCCTACAATGAGCAGTTCTTC.

Note on this clone: Different DNA sequences within this sample yield the same CDR3. This chain connects TRBV12-3 or TRBV12-4 to TRBJ1-1; unclear D gene. Trimming removed 1 base at V and 5 bases at J, with 5 bases between. CDR3 length: 12 amino acids. CDR3 amino acids: CASSLGLTEAFF. CDR3 DNA: TGTGCCAGCAGTTTAGGGTTAACTGAAGCTTTCTTT.

The genes are TRBV30 and TRBJ2-7; tentative D call: TRBD2 (5 bases). Per the germline V gene, CDR1 is GTSNPN and CDR2 is SVGIG (reference sequence). The CDR3 is 12 residues long. V lost 0 bases and J 4 bases, leaving 7 bases between the germline ends. CDR3 DNA: TGTGCCTGGAGTGTAACGGGGTACGAGCAGTACTTC. Protein product: CAWSVTGYEQYF. Full variable domain (outside the CDR3, taken from reference TRBV30 and TRBJ2-7): SQTIHQWPATLVQPVGSPLSLECTVEGTSNPNLYWYRQAAGRGLQLLFYSVGIGQISSEVPQNLSASRPQDRQFILSSKKLLLSDSGFYLCAWSVTGYEQYFGPGTRLTVT.

This sequence joins TRBV20-1 and TRBJ1-5; D is uncertain. Trimming left V 3 bases short and J 0 bases short, with 15 bases between. Germline CDR1 reads DFQATT; CDR2 reads SNEGSKA (reference sequence). The CDR3 has 16 amino acids. The CDR3: CSASGQTSYSNQPQHF. As DNA, the CDR3 is TGCAGTGCTAGTGGCCAGACATCTTATAGCAATCAGCCCCAGCATTTT.

J is TRBJ2-7 and V is TRBV28; 10 positions agree with TRBD1. The CDR3 has 16 residues. Germline values: CDR1 MDHEN, CDR2 SYDVKM. Unmatched junction bases numbered 11, after V lost 6 bases and J lost 3 bases. The CDR3 sequence: CASSPSDRGTSYEQYF. CDR3 coding DNA: TGTGCCAGCAGCCCCTCGGACAGGGGGACGAGCTACGAGCAGTACTTC.

This chain uses TRBV27 with TRBJ1-6, with 8 bases identical to TRBD1. Germline CDR1 and CDR2: MNHEY and SMNVEV (reference sequence). The CDR3 spans 17 residues. Trimming at V came to 3 bases and at J to 4 bases, leaving 8 bases not matched to a gene. The CDR3 protein is CASSFNPGGNYNSPLHF. CDR3 in DNA: TGTGCCAGCAGTTTTAACCCAGGGGGCAATTATAATTCACCCCTCCACTTT.

This chain links TRBV19 with TRBJ2-1; 9 bases are shared with TRBD2. This CDR3 is built from 11 residues. The V segment lost 10 bases and the J segment 10 bases; nucleotides outside the gene matches: 5. CDR1 LNHDA and CDR2 SQIVND come from the germline V gene (reference sequence). The CDR3 sequence is CATSRGGEQFF. DNA of the CDR3: TGTGCCACCTCGCGGGGGGGGGAGCAGTTCTTC.

This clone has only a few counts. This chain links TRBV10-3 with TRBJ1-5; tentatively, D is TRBD1 (6 bases). V was clipped by 3 bases and J by 5 bases, with 11 bases between them. The germline gives CDR1 ENHRY, CDR2 SYGVKD. The CDR3 is 14 amino acids. For the CDR3, the DNA is TGTGCCATCAGTGAAGACAGGAACTATCAGCCCCAGCATTTT. This gives the protein CAISEDRNYQPQHF.

The rearrangement uses TRBV3-1 (or the pseudogene TRBV3-2) and TRBJ1-6; the D is unclear. Trimming took 1 base from V and 7 from J, leaving 11 bases between them. Germline V gives CDR1 LGHDT, CDR2 YNNKEL (reference sequence). This CDR3 contains 15 residues. The CDR3 DNA reads TGTGCCAGCAGCCAAGCGAGGAAGGCAAATTCACCCCTCCACTTT. This translates into CASSQARKANSPLHF.

The DNA for the CDR3 is TGTGCCAGCAATTGGGGGGGGGAGCGTGAGCAGTTCTTC. Protein product: CASNWGGEREQFF. The rearrangement links TRBV7-2 to TRBJ2-1; 7 positions match TRBD2. The germline V gene encodes CDR1 SGHTA and CDR2 FQGNSA. CDR3 length: 13 residues. Germline trimming cut 7 bases from V and 9 bases from J; bases unmatched to any gene: 9.

This clone appeared a single time. This chain connects TRBV11-1 to TRBJ2-1; maybe TRBD2 (5 bases). CDR3 length equals 14 residues. V lost 8 bases and J lost 4, with 15 bases in between. The germline V gene encodes CDR1 SGHAT and CDR2 FQDESV (reference sequence). The CDR3: CASARSAEYNEQFF. The CDR3 region has the DNA TGTGCCAGCGCTCGGTCAGCGGAGTACAATGAGCAGTTCTTC.

This clone was seen more than once but under ten times. The sample holds other DNA sequences that translate to the same CDR3. The chain uses TRBV14 and TRBJ1-2; no clear D gene. Germline CDR1 and CDR2: SGHDN and FVKESK. The CDR3 totals 13 residues. V dropped 3 bases and J dropped 4 bases, with 9 bases sitting between them. The CDR3 protein is CASSHGPSYGYTF. The DNA of the CDR3 is TGTGCCAGCAGCCATGGACCGAGCTATGGCTACACCTTC.

This clone has a single count. This chain links TRBV18 with TRBJ1-1, with D unresolved. Per germline, CDR1 KGHSH and CDR2 LQKENI. Trimming removed 2 bases at V and 7 bases at J, with 11 bases between. The CDR3 is made up of 13 amino acids. The CDR3 protein is CASSPERAGEAFF. The CDR3 nucleotides are TGTGCCAGCTCACCAGAACGTGCAGGTGAAGCTTTCTTT.

This sequence joins TRBV7-9 and TRBJ2-5, with 7 bases identical to TRBD1. In germline, CDR1 is SEHNR, CDR2 FQNEAQ (reference sequence). The V gene end was trimmed by 0 bases and the J gene end by 3 bases; junction bases not matched to a gene: 4. This CDR3 is 15 amino acids long. The chain's CDR3 is CASSLAGGTEETQYF. The CDR3 DNA reads TGTGCCAGCAGCTTAGCGGGTGGGACAGAAGAGACCCAGTACTTC.

The chain employs TRBV7-8 and TRBJ1-2; TRBD1 might be the D (5 bases). CDR1 and CDR2 from the germline V gene are SGHVS and FQNEAQ. The CDR3 covers 14 residues. V was pared by 5 bases and J by 3 bases, with 13 bases between. CDR3 coding DNA: TGTGCCAGCAGCCCCCGCACAGGCCACTATGGCTACACCTTC. It yields the protein CASSPRTGHYGYTF.

V is TRBV4-1 and J is TRBJ1-5; 10 bases map to TRBD1. Trimming cost V 2 bases and J 2 bases; bases outside gene matches: 15. The CDR3 extends over 20 amino acids. Germline V gives CDR1 MGHRA, CDR2 YSYEKL. Written as DNA, the CDR3 is TGCGCCAGCAGCCAATTCCCTCCGGGACAGGGGAGTTGGGGCAATCAGCCCCAGCATTTT. It specifies CASSQFPPGQGSWGNQPQHF.

V is TRBV28 and J is TRBJ1-6, with unresolved D. The CDR3 is 14 amino acids. CDR1 is MDHEN, CDR2 SYDVKM, per germline. V lost 8 bases and J lost 5, with 13 bases in between. DNA for the CDR3: TGTGCCAGCTTCCTCGGAAGTAATAATTCACCCCTCCACTTT. Translated: CASFLGSNNSPLHF.

This chain connects TRBV11-3 to TRBJ1-6; 10 bases agree with TRBD1. Trimming removed 4 bases from V and 14 bases from J; junction bases left unmatched: 8. The germline V gene encodes CDR1 SGHNT and CDR2 YENEEA. The CDR3 contains 14 residues. The DNA for the CDR3 is TGTGCCAGCAGCTCCGGACAGGGACAGGGGACCCTCCACTTT. It specifies CASSSGQGQGTLHF. The variable domain in full, with the rest retrieved from reference TRBV11-3 and TRBJ1-6, is EAGVVQSPRYKIIEKKQPVAFWCNPISGHNTLYWYLQNLGQGPELLIRYENEEAVDDSQLPKDRFSAERLKGVDSTLKIQPAELGDSAVYLCASSSGQGQGTLHFGNGTRLTVT.

This chain uses TRBV13 with TRBJ1-4; D is perhaps TRBD1 (5 bases). V shed 0 bases and J shed 3 bases, with 5 bases lying between them. The germline V gene has CDR1 PRHDT and CDR2 FYEKMQ (reference sequence). The CDR3 contains 14 residues. The CDR3 DNA is TGTGCCAGCAGCTTAGGAGGGGCTAATGAAAAACTGTTTTTT. It codes for CASSLGGANEKLFF.

The chain combines TRBV5-8 with TRBJ2-1; 7 nucleotides agree with TRBD1. The V segment lost 1 base and the J segment 0 bases; nucleotides outside the gene matches: 10. The length of the CDR3 is 18 residues. Germline CDR1 SGHTS, CDR2 YDEGEE. The CDR3: CASSLNAGGISSYNEQFF. The CDR3 DNA reads as TGTGCCAGCAGCTTGAACGCAGGGGGAATAAGCTCCTACAATGAGCAGTTCTTC.

The rearrangement uses TRBV7-2 and TRBJ1-5; D perhaps matches TRBD1 (5 bases). Trimming shortened V by 3 bases and J by 6 bases, and 12 bases separated the two germline ends. This CDR3 has 14 amino acids. The germline V gene encodes CDR1 SGHTA and CDR2 FQGNSA. As DNA, the CDR3 is TGTGCCAGCAGCTTGTGGGGGGTGACTCAGCCCCAGCATTTT. It specifies CASSLWGVTQPQHF. The whole variable domain, filled in from reference TRBV7-2 and TRBJ1-5, reads GAGVSQSPSNKVTEKGKDVELRCDPISGHTALYWYRQSLGQGLEFLIYFQGNSAPDKSGLPSDRFSAERTGGSVSTLTIQRTQQEDSAVYLCASSLWGVTQPQHFGDGTRLSIL.

The V gene is TRBV19, the J gene TRBJ1-4; no firm D call. Between the trimmed V and J ends, which lost 11 bases and 4 bases, there was a span of 20 bases. The CDR3 totals 15 residues. CDR1 and CDR2 from the germline V gene are LNHDA and SQIVND (reference sequence). This CDR3 reads CAGRNLEGINEKLFF. CDR3 DNA: TGTGCCGGACGCAACCTCGAAGGGATTAATGAAAAACTGTTTTTT.

This rearrangement joins TRBV14 to TRBJ1-2, with unresolved D. This CDR3 spans 16 amino acids. V was trimmed by 3 bases and J by 4 bases, leaving 18 bases between them. CDR1 SGHDN and CDR2 FVKESK come from the germline V gene. The chain's CDR3 is CASSQLPTGHGYGYTF. As DNA, the CDR3 is TGTGCCAGCAGCCAGCTACCGACCGGGCACGGCTATGGCTACACCTTC.

The chain couples TRBV6-5 to TRBJ1-2, with unresolved D. Trimming removed 6 bases from V and 8 bases from J, with 13 bases in between. The CDR3 extends over 12 amino acids. In germline, CDR1 is MNHEY, CDR2 SVGAGI. CDR3 sequence reads: CASSPGGRGYTF. CDR3 in DNA: TGTGCCAGCAGCCCCGGAGGGAGGGGCTACACCTTC.

This chain links TRBV5-4 with TRBJ1-2; a weak D match, TRBD1 (6 bases). Trimming shortened V by 4 bases and J by 3 bases, and 10 bases separated the two germline ends. This CDR3 is 13 amino acids long. Germline V gene data show CDR1 as SGHNT and CDR2 as YYREEE (reference sequence). Written as DNA, the CDR3 is TGTGCCAGCAGCCTCCGGACAGACTATGGCTACACCTTC. It codes for CASSLRTDYGYTF.

The genes are TRBV5-6 and TRBJ2-1; D is tentatively TRBD1 or TRBD2 (6 bases each). The CDR3 length is 13 residues. The V and J ends lost 0 bases and 6 bases respectively, with 7 bases between them. CDR1 is SGHDT and CDR2 is YYEEEE in the germline V gene. DNA of the CDR3: TGTGCCAGCAGCTTGGAGGGGGGCAATGAGCAGTTCTTC. Amino acid sequence: CASSLEGGNEQFF. The variable domain in full, with the rest retrieved from reference TRBV5-6 and TRBJ2-1, is DAGVTQSPTHLIKTRGQQVTLRCSPKSGHDTVSWYQQALGQGPQFIFQYYEEEERQRGNFPDRFSGHQFPNYSSELNVNALLLGDSALYLCASSLEGGNEQFFGPGTRLTVL.

This chain connects TRBV7-9 to TRBJ2-5, with TRBD2 matching 8 bases. The CDR3 loop spans 14 amino acids. J gave up 4 bases and V 5 bases, and 6 bases lay outside the gene matches. Germline V gene lookup returns CDR1 SEHNR and CDR2 FQNEAQ (reference sequence). CDR3 residues: CASSPRGLGETQYF. CDR3 DNA sequence: TGTGCCAGCAGCCCACGGGGACTAGGAGAGACCCAGTACTTC.